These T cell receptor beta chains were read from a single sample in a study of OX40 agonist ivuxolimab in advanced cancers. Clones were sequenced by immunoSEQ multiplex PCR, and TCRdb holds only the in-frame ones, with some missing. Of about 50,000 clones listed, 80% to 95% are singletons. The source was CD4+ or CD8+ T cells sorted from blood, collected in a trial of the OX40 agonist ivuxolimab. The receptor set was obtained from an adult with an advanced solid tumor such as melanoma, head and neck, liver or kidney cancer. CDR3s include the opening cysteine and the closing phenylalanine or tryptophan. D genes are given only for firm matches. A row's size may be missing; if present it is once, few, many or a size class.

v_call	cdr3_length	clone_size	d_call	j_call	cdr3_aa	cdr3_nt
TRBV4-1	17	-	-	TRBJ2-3	CASSQGWTDKHTDTQYF	TGCGCCAGCAGCCAAGGATGGACTGACAAGCACACAGATACGCAGTATTTT
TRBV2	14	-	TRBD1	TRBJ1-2	CASKEGTGNYGYTF	TGTGCCAGCAAGGAGGGGACAGGAAACTATGGCTACACCTTC
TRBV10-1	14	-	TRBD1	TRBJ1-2	CASSSGQINYGYTF	TGCGCCAGCAGCTCGGGACAGATTAACTATGGCTACACCTTC
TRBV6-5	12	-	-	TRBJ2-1	CASSPDGAAEFF	TGTGCCAGCAGCCCAGACGGGGCGGCGGAGTTCTTC
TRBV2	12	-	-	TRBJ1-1	CASSTDGVEAFF	TGTGCCAGCAGTACGGATGGGGTTGAAGCTTTCTTT
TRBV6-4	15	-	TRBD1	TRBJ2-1	CASSEGAGGENEQFF	TGTGCCAGCAGTGAAGGGGCAGGGGGTGAGAATGAGCAGTTCTTC
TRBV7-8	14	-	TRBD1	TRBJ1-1	CASSLGQGSTEAFF	TGTGCCAGCAGTTTGGGACAGGGATCCACTGAAGCTTTCTTT
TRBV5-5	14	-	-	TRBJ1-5	CASSFAGHNQPQHF	TGTGCCAGCAGCTTCGCAGGGCACAATCAGCCCCAGCATTTT
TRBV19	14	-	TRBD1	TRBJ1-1	CASSGIGTGTEAFF	TGTGCCAGTAGTGGGATCGGGACAGGGACTGAAGCTTTCTTT
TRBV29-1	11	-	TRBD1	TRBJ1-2	CSIWTGKGYTF	TGCAGCATCTGGACAGGGAAAGGCTACACCTTC
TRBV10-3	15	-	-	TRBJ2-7	CAISHGRATIYEQYF	TGTGCCATCAGTCACGGAAGGGCAACAATCTACGAGCAGTACTTC
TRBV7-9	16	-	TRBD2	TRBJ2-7	CASSSPGLAGTYEQYF	TGTGCCAGCAGCTCACCGGGACTAGCGGGAACCTACGAGCAGTACTTC
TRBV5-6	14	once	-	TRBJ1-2	CASSLGGNNYGYTF	TGTGCCAGCAGCTTGGGCGGGAATAACTATGGCTACACCTTC
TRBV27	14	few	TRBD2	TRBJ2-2	CASSFSSGGGELFF	TGTGCCAGCAGTTTTTCTAGCGGGGGTGGGGAGCTGTTTTTT
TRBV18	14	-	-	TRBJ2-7	CASSPPDGAYEQYF	TGTGCCAGCTCACCACCGGACGGGGCCTACGAGCAGTACTTC
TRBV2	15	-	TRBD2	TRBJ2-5	CASSLLGGGAETQYF	TGTGCCAGCAGTCTCTTGGGCGGGGGGGCCGAGACCCAGTACTTC
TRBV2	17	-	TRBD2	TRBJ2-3	CASHPGPSGGAVDTQYF	TGTGCCAGTCACCCAGGGCCCAGCGGGGGGGCAGTAGATACGCAGTATTTT
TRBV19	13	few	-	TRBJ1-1	CASSMAGTTEAFF	TGTGCCAGTAGCATGGCAGGCACCACTGAAGCTTTCTTT
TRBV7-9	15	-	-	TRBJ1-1	CASSLGSGANTEAFF	TGTGCCAGCAGCTTGGGGTCGGGGGCGAACACTGAAGCTTTCTTT
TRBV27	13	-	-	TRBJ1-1	CASSHGLPREAFF	TGTGCCAGCAGTCATGGACTCCCCCGTGAAGCTTTCTTT
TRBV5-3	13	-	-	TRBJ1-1	CARIRRKNTEAFF	TGTGCCAGAATTAGGCGGAAGAACACTGAAGCTTTCTTT
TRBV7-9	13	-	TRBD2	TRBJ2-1	CASSSPGGVEQFF	TGTGCCAGCAGCTCTCCGGGGGGGGTTGAGCAGTTCTTC
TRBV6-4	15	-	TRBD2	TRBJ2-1	CASSELAGVYNEQFF	TGTGCCAGCAGTGAGCTAGCGGGAGTCTACAATGAGCAGTTCTTC
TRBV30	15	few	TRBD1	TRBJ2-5	CAWSYGTGTQETQYF	TGTGCCTGGAGTTACGGGACAGGGACCCAAGAGACCCAGTACTTC
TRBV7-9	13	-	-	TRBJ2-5	CASSLGVQETQYF	TGTGCCAGCAGCTTAGGTGTCCAAGAGACCCAGTACTTC
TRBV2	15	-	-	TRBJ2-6	CASRDTTSGANVLTF	TGTGCCAGCCGGGACACTACCTCTGGGGCCAACGTCCTGACTTTC
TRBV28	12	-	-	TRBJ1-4	CASSLGGEKLFF	TGTGCCAGCAGTTTAGGGGGTGAAAAACTGTTTTTT
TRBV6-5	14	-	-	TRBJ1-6	CASNPTPYNSPLHF	TGTGCCAGCAACCCCACCCCATATAATTCACCCCTCCACTTT
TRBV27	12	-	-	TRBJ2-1	CASSSQGLEQFF	TGTGCCAGCAGTTCTCAGGGGCTTGAGCAGTTCTTC
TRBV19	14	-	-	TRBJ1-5	CASSVRDTYQPQHF	TGTGCCAGTAGTGTGCGGGACACCTATCAGCCCCAGCATTTT
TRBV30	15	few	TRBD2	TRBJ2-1	CAWSGLAGDGYEQFF	TGTGCCTGGAGTGGACTAGCGGGGGACGGCTATGAGCAGTTCTTC
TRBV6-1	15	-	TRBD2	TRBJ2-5	CASSEESGGRETQYF	TGTGCCAGCAGTGAAGAGAGCGGGGGGAGAGAGACCCAGTACTTC
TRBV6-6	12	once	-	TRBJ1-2	CASKGQTDGYTF	TGTGCCAGCAAAGGGCAGACGGACGGCTACACCTTC
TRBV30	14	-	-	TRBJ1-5	CAWSDLRDNQPQHF	TGTGCCTGGAGTGACCTCCGGGATAATCAGCCCCAGCATTTT
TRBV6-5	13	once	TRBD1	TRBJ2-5	CASSYDREETQYF	TGTGCCAGCAGTTACGACAGGGAAGAGACCCAGTACTTC
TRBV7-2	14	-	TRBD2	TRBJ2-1	CASSSPTSGDEQFF	TGTGCCAGCAGCTCCCCGACTAGCGGGGATGAGCAGTTCTTC
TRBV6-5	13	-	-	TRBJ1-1	CASRGGFGTEAFF	TGTGCCAGCCGCGGGGGTTTTGGGACTGAAGCTTTCTTT
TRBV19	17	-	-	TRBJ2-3	CASSIDLFLVTLDTQYF	TGTGCCAGTAGTATAGATCTATTTCTAGTCACCCTAGATACGCAGTATTTT
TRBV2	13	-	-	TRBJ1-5	CASRGRSREPQHF	TGTGCCAGCAGGGGACGTTCACGAGAGCCCCAGCATTTT
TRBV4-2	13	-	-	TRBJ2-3	CASSQGPGDTQYF	TGTGCCAGCAGCCAGGGACCCGGGGATACGCAGTATTTT
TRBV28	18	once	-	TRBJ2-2	CASSFESGGPTNTGELFF	TGTGCCAGCAGTTTTGAGTCCGGGGGGCCCACGAACACCGGGGAGCTGTTTTTT
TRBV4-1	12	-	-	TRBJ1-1	CASSQDKGEAFF	TGCGCCAGCAGCCAAGATAAGGGTGAAGCTTTCTTT
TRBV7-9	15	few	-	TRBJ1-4	CASSLGTATNEKLFF	TGTGCCAGCAGCTTAGGAACAGCAACTAATGAAAAACTGTTTTTT
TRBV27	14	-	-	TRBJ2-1	CASSLGLSYNEQFF	TGTGCCAGCAGTTTAGGGTTATCCTACAATGAGCAGTTCTTC
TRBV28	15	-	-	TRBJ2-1	CASSLRSAAYNEQFF	TGTGCCAGCAGTTTAAGATCGGCAGCTTACAATGAGCAGTTCTTC
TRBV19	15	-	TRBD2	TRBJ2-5	CASSGGASSLETQYF	TGTGCCAGTAGCGGGGGGGCCTCTTCGTTAGAGACCCAGTACTTC
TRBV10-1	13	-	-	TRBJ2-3	CASSRTPSDTQYF	TGCGCCAGCTCACGGACACCTTCAGATACGCAGTATTTT
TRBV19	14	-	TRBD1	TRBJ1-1	CASRSGRDSTEAFF	TGTGCCAGTAGGTCTGGCAGGGACAGTACTGAAGCTTTCTTT
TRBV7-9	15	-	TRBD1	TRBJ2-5	CASSLAGQGQETQYF	TGTGCCAGCAGCTTAGCGGGACAGGGTCAGGAGACCCAGTACTTC
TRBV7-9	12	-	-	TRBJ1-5	CASSLEGQPQHF	TGTGCCAGCAGCTTAGAGGGTCAGCCCCAGCATTTT